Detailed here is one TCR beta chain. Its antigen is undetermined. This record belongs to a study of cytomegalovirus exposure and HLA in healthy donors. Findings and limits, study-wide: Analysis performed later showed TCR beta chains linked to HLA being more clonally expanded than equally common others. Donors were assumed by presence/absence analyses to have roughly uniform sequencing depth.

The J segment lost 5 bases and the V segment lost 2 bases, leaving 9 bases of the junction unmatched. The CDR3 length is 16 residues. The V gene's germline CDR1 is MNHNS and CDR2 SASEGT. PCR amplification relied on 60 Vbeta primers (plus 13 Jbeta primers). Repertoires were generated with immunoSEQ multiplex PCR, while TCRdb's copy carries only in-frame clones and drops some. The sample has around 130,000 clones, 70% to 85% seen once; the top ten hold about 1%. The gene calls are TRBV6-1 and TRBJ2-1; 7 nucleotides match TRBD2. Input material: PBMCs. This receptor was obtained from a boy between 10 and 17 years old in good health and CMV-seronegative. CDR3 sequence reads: CASSETRGEINNEQFF. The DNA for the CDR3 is TGTGCCAGCAGTGAAACTCGGGGGGAGATCAACAATGAGCAGTTCTTC.